This T cell receptor beta chain was observed in a study of early T cells in non-severe SARS-CoV-2 infection. Overall study: Sequencing targeted bulk RNA from unsorted whole blood, leaving chains unpaired.

A word on this clonotype: Antigen unknown.

Study-level points and caveats: VDJdb matching favored anti-spike CD8 responses, missing private and CD4 specificities.

Unique molecular identifiers tagged individual cDNA molecules. From the 5' RACE reads, TCRdb called clonotypes with MiXCR, one entry per CDR3 protein. The sample carries over 55,000 distinct CDR3 sequences, approximately 8% recorded once. This CDR3 region has 16 residues. The ends were cut back, 6 bases at V and 0 bases at J, with 15 bases in the middle. The germline gives CDR1 MDHEN, CDR2 SYDVKM. Sequenced sample: whole blood. The sequence derives from an adult who was a healthcare worker with PCR-confirmed SARS-CoV-2 infection or an uninfected control (not recorded which). The chain has TRBV28 and TRBJ2-1; D not certain. The CDR3 region is CASRPPLRYSYNEQFF. In DNA form, the CDR3 reads TGTGCCAGCAGACCACCCTTGAGGTACTCCTACAATGAGCAGTTCTTC.